This T cell receptor beta chain was observed in a study of OX40 agonist ivuxolimab in advanced cancers. Across the study: Across the patients, intravenous ivuxolimab was delivered every 2 weeks at 0.01 to 10 mg/kg.

Libraries were prepared by immunoSEQ multiplex PCR; TCRdb keeps only in-frame clonotypes and omits some of them. The sample has more than 20,000 clones, around 85% seen once; the top ten hold 37%. Germline V gene data show CDR1 as MNHNY and CDR2 as SVGAGI (reference sequence). Trimming cost V 7 bases and J 0 bases, with 19 bases left between them. This CDR3 is built from 16 residues. The chain has TRBV6-6 and TRBJ2-7, with D possibly being TRBD1 (5 bases). The sequence derives from an adult with an advanced solid tumor such as melanoma, head and neck, liver or kidney cancer. The sample here was CD4+ or CD8+ T cells sorted from blood, taken in a trial of the OX40 agonist ivuxolimab. The CDR3 DNA reads TGTGCCAGCAACCCCCCCAGGCAGGGTAACTCCTACGAGCAGTACTTC. This encodes CASNPPRQGNSYEQYF.